The next 8 T cell receptor beta chains were all read from a single sample in a study of cytomegalovirus exposure and HLA in healthy donors. The primer mix had 60 Vbeta and 13 Jbeta primers. TCRdb keeps only in-frame clones here, not all; method: immunoSEQ multiplex PCR. The data contain 200,000 or so clones, 87% of them singletons. Sequencing used PBMCs. The receptors derive from a man aged 25 to 45 in good health and CMV-seronegative.

This clone was seen a single time. The V call is TRBV5-1, the J call TRBJ2-2; TRBD1 agrees at 7 bases. Germline V lookup: CDR1 SGHRS, CDR2 YFSETQ. V lost 0 bases to trimming and J lost 6 bases; unmatched junction nucleotides: 8. This CDR3 is built from 16 residues. CDR3 in DNA: TGCGCCAGCAGCTTGGCCGAGGGGGCTGGCGCCGGGGAGCTGTTTTTT. It translates to CASSLAEGAGAGELFF.

V is TRBV10-1 and J is TRBJ2-2, with TRBD2 identical over 13 bases. The J segment lost 4 bases and the V segment lost 2 bases, leaving 10 bases of the junction unmatched. CDR3 size: 19 residues. Germline CDR1 and CDR2: WNHNN and SYGVQD (reference sequence). The CDR3 region is CASSEAGLAGRGFTGELFF. In DNA form, the CDR3 reads TGCGCCAGCAGTGAGGCGGGACTAGCGGGAAGAGGGTTCACCGGGGAGCTGTTTTTT.

This clone was recorded once. The chain combines TRBV5-4 with TRBJ2-5; TRBD2 matches 7 bases. Germline-derived CDR1 and CDR2 are SGHNT and YYREEE (reference sequence). V shed 4 bases and J 5 bases; nucleotides not matched to a gene: 8. The CDR3 covers 14 residues. The CDR3 DNA reads TGTGCCAGCAGCGCCGTCGGGGGGAGGGAGACCCAGTACTTC. Translating gives CASSAVGGRETQYF.

The chain uses TRBV6-5 and TRBJ2-3, with D unclear. The CDR3 covers 13 residues. The V end was cut by 6 bases, the J end by 2 bases, with 9 bases between. CDR1 is MNHEY, CDR2 SVGAGI, per germline. The DNA for the CDR3 is TGTGCCAGCAGCCGACACTTCACAGATACGCAGTATTTT. Translation gives CASSRHFTDTQYF.

This chain connects TRBV5-4 to TRBJ2-7, with 10 nucleotides matching TRBD1. Germline V gene data show CDR1 as SGHNT and CDR2 as YYREEE (reference sequence). The ends lost 6 bases at V and 2 bases at J; junction bases unmatched: 8. There are 15 residues in the CDR3. Written as DNA, the CDR3 is TGTGCCAGCATCGAGGGACAGGGGTCCACCTACGAGCAGTACTTC. This translates into CASIEGQGSTYEQYF.

This chain's CDR3 is CASSLLGAGGLNEQYF. CDR3 DNA sequence: TGTGCCAGCAGCTTACTCGGGGCGGGAGGGCTCAACGAGCAGTACTTC. The rearrangement links TRBV11-2 to TRBJ2-7; 9 bases are shared with TRBD2. Germline trimming cut 2 bases from V and 5 bases from J; bases unmatched to any gene: 10. The CDR3 runs to 16 residues. Germline CDR1 reads SGHAT; CDR2 reads FQNNGV.

The chain combines TRBV7-6 with TRBJ2-2, with a possible D match to TRBD1 (6 bases). V was shortened by 5 bases and J by 10 bases, with 11 bases between the two germline ends. The germline V gene has CDR1 SGHVS and CDR2 FNYEAQ. The CDR3 is 12 amino acids. CDR3 amino acids: CASSDGGQELFF. The CDR3 DNA reads TGTGCCAGCAGCGATGGGGGACAGGAGCTGTTTTTT.

V gene TRBV5-5 combines with J gene TRBJ2-2; D gene uncertain. The CDR3 is made up of 15 amino acids. CDR1 SGHKS and CDR2 YYEKEE come from the germline V gene (reference sequence). Trimming pared 1 base from V and 0 bases from J, leaving 7 bases between. Here the CDR3 DNA reads TGTGCCAGCAGCTTGTCGCGAGCGAACACCGGGGAGCTGTTTTTT. This sequence encodes CASSLSRANTGELFF.